Listed below are T cell receptor beta chains from one sample, sequenced in a study of follicular helper T cells after annual influenza vaccination. Measured with immunoSEQ multiplex PCR; TCRdb has only the in-frame clones, and not every one. The sample lists nearly 9,000 clones; 75% to 85% were seen once. The sample here was CXCR5+ CD38- circulating T follicular helper cells from blood, taken 7 days after influenza vaccination. The receptors derive from an adult who received the influenza vaccine. Each CDR3 is given with its conserved first and last residue. The order of the fields is CDR3 DNA, CDR3 protein, V gene, D gene, clone size, J gene. D genes are given only for firm matches. Part of the rows lack a size; the others show once, few, many or a class for expanded clones.

cdr3_nt: TGTGCCAGCTCTGGGGGGGTAGGCGAGCAGTACTTC
cdr3_aa: CASSGGVGEQYF
v_call: TRBV6-1
d_call: TRBD2
clone_size: .
j_call: TRBJ2-7

cdr3_nt: TGTGCCAGCAGCTTAGGTATGACAGGGGGTGAGCAGTTCTTC
cdr3_aa: CASSLGMTGGEQFF
v_call: TRBV7-2
d_call: TRBD1
clone_size: .
j_call: TRBJ2-1

cdr3_nt: TGTGCCAGTAGTATAGACCGGGATTTCACTGAAGCTCTCTTT
cdr3_aa: CASSIDRDFTEALF
v_call: TRBV19
d_call: .
clone_size: .
j_call: TRBJ1-1

cdr3_nt: TGTGCCAGCAGCGTAGCCGGGCGCGGATCCGGGGAGCTGTTTTTT
cdr3_aa: CASSVAGRGSGELFF
v_call: TRBV9
d_call: .
clone_size: .
j_call: TRBJ2-2

cdr3_nt: TGTGCCAGCAGTGAAGGATGGCCAGATACGCAGTATTTT
cdr3_aa: CASSEGWPDTQYF
v_call: TRBV6-1
d_call: .
clone_size: once
j_call: TRBJ2-3

cdr3_nt: TGTGCCAGCAGTTTCCAGGCTAGCAATCAGCCCCAGCATTTT
cdr3_aa: CASSFQASNQPQHF
v_call: TRBV28
d_call: .
clone_size: .
j_call: TRBJ1-5

cdr3_nt: TGTGCCAGCAGGAAGCGGGAGGAATACAATGAGCAGTTCTTC
cdr3_aa: CASRKREEYNEQFF
v_call: TRBV27
d_call: TRBD2
clone_size: .
j_call: TRBJ2-1

cdr3_nt: TGTGCCAGCAGCGTAGGGGCAGGGGAACAGCCCCAGCATTTT
cdr3_aa: CASSVGAGEQPQHF
v_call: TRBV9
d_call: .
clone_size: few
j_call: TRBJ1-5

cdr3_nt: TGTGCCAGCAGCACGGCGCAGGGCTTTGGGTATGGCTACACCTTC
cdr3_aa: CASSTAQGFGYGYTF
v_call: TRBV7-2
d_call: .
clone_size: .
j_call: TRBJ1-2

cdr3_nt: TGTGCCAGCAGTGGGGGAAGGGGCATTAAAGAGACCCAGTACTTC
cdr3_aa: CASSGGRGIKETQYF
v_call: TRBV6-1
d_call: .
clone_size: .
j_call: TRBJ2-5

cdr3_nt: TGCGCCAGCAGTGAGGACGGGAGACGGTCCGAGCAGTACTTC
cdr3_aa: CASSEDGRRSEQYF
v_call: TRBV10-1
d_call: .
clone_size: .
j_call: TRBJ2-7

cdr3_nt: TGTGCCAGCAGAATAAGTTCAGGCAGGGAGCTGTTTTTT
cdr3_aa: CASRISSGRELFF
v_call: TRBV13
d_call: .
clone_size: .
j_call: TRBJ2-2

cdr3_nt: TGTGCCAGCAGCTTATTCAAGAACACCGGGGAGCTGTTTTTT
cdr3_aa: CASSLFKNTGELFF
v_call: TRBV11-3
d_call: .
clone_size: .
j_call: TRBJ2-2

cdr3_nt: TGTGCCAGCAGCTTAGTAAGCACGGTCGGCAAAAACATTCAGTACTTC
cdr3_aa: CASSLVSTVGKNIQYF
v_call: TRBV11-2
d_call: .
clone_size: .
j_call: TRBJ2-4

cdr3_nt: TGTGCCAGCAGCTTTGAGCCGCTGAATGAAAAACTGTTTTTT
cdr3_aa: CASSFEPLNEKLFF
v_call: TRBV12-1
d_call: .
clone_size: .
j_call: TRBJ1-4

cdr3_nt: TGCAGCGTGGGGGGACACCTAGGGGAGCCCCAGCATTTT
cdr3_aa: CSVGGHLGEPQHF
v_call: TRBV29-1
d_call: .
clone_size: .
j_call: TRBJ1-5

cdr3_nt: TGTGCCAGCTCACCATTCGACGGGTTAATGAACACTGAAGCTTTCTTT
cdr3_aa: CASSPFDGLMNTEAFF
v_call: TRBV18
d_call: .
clone_size: .
j_call: TRBJ1-1

cdr3_nt: TGCAGCGCCACTGTTGGGGGCCGTTACAATGAGCAGTTCTTC
cdr3_aa: CSATVGGRYNEQFF
v_call: TRBV29-1
d_call: .
clone_size: .
j_call: TRBJ2-1

cdr3_nt: TGTGCCAGCACTCAGACCGGGACGGGGTTTGGCGAGCAGTTCTTC
cdr3_aa: CASTQTGTGFGEQFF
v_call: TRBV6-5
d_call: .
clone_size: .
j_call: TRBJ2-1

cdr3_nt: TGTGCTAGCAGCTCAACCCTCAGGGTTCTACCTTTTGTTAATCAGCCCCAGCATTTT
cdr3_aa: CASSSTLRVLPFVNQPQHF
v_call: TRBV7-7
d_call: .
clone_size: .
j_call: TRBJ1-5

cdr3_nt: TGTGCCATCGGATCGGCCCAGGGGAACACCATATATTTT
cdr3_aa: CAIGSAQGNTIYF
v_call: TRBV28
d_call: .
clone_size: .
j_call: TRBJ1-3

cdr3_nt: TGTGCCATGACTAGCGGGAGGTCCGGAAACACCGGGGAGCTGTTTTTT
cdr3_aa: CAMTSGRSGNTGELFF
v_call: TRBV30
d_call: TRBD2
clone_size: .
j_call: TRBJ2-2

cdr3_nt: TGCGCCAGCAGCCCCCGCTGGGCCTCTGGAAACACCATATATTTT
cdr3_aa: CASSPRWASGNTIYF
v_call: TRBV5-1
d_call: .
clone_size: .
j_call: TRBJ1-3

cdr3_nt: TGCAGCGTTGACGGTCGACTAAGCATACAAAGTCGGGCCAACGTCCTGACTTTC
cdr3_aa: CSVDGRLSIQSRANVLTF
v_call: TRBV29-1
d_call: .
clone_size: .
j_call: TRBJ2-6

cdr3_nt: TGCGCCAGCAGCTTGAGCAGGGGCCCTAATGAAAAACTGTTTTTT
cdr3_aa: CASSLSRGPNEKLFF
v_call: TRBV5-1
d_call: .
clone_size: .
j_call: TRBJ1-4

cdr3_nt: TGTGCCACACTCCCCGCCTCGGACAGGAGTAACTATGGCTACACCTTC
cdr3_aa: CATLPASDRSNYGYTF
v_call: TRBV19
d_call: TRBD1
clone_size: .
j_call: TRBJ1-2

cdr3_nt: TGCGCCAGCAGCTTGCTTCCTCCTCCGAACACCGGGGAGCTGTTTTTT
cdr3_aa: CASSLLPPPNTGELFF
v_call: TRBV5-1
d_call: .
clone_size: once
j_call: TRBJ2-2

cdr3_nt: TGCGCCAGCAGCAGAGACGGGACAACTAATGAAAAACTGTTTTTT
cdr3_aa: CASSRDGTTNEKLFF
v_call: TRBV4-1
d_call: .
clone_size: .
j_call: TRBJ1-4

cdr3_nt: TGTGCCAGCAGTGAAATTGGAGGTTCACCCCTCCACTTT
cdr3_aa: CASSEIGGSPLHF
v_call: TRBV6-1
d_call: .
clone_size: .
j_call: TRBJ1-6

cdr3_nt: TGCGCCAGCAGCCAAGTGAGCGACTCCTACGAACAGTACTTC
cdr3_aa: CASSQVSDSYEQYF
v_call: TRBV4-1
d_call: .
clone_size: .
j_call: TRBJ2-7

cdr3_nt: TGCGCCAGCAGCCAGGCACTAGCGGGGGGCTACGAGCAGTACTTC
cdr3_aa: CASSQALAGGYEQYF
v_call: TRBV4-3
d_call: TRBD2
clone_size: .
j_call: TRBJ2-7